Each of the 25 T cell receptor beta chains below was sequenced from the same sample in a study of blood T cell repertoires in COVID-19. Here immunoSEQ multiplex PCR was the method, and the copy in TCRdb shows in-frame clones only, minus some. The profile covers over 250,000 clones, with 70% to 90% appearing a single time and approximately 10% taken by the ten largest. The sequenced sample consisted of peripheral blood. These receptors originate from a woman aged 70-85 years with acute or convalescent COVID-19.

The V gene is TRBV27, the J gene TRBJ1-3; perhaps TRBD1 as D (6 bases). CDR1 MNHEY and CDR2 SMNVEV come from the germline V gene (reference sequence). CDR3 length: 15 amino acids. Trimming stripped 8 bases from V and 4 bases from J, with 18 bases between. The CDR3 coding sequence is TGTGCCAGCCCGCCGTGGCAGGGGTACGGAAACACCATATATTTT. As protein: CASPPWQGYGNTIYF.

The chain employs TRBV5-4 and TRBJ1-4; D call uncertain. The V end lost 2 bases, the J end lost 1 base, and 9 bases lay between the germline ends. CDR1 and CDR2 from the germline V gene are SGHNT and YYREEE (reference sequence). The CDR3 consists of 15 residues. DNA of the CDR3: TGTGCCAGCAGCTTAATGGGAGGAACTAATGAAAAACTGTTTTTT. Residues: CASSLMGGTNEKLFF.

This chain connects TRBV19 to TRBJ2-6; 8 positions agree with TRBD2. This CDR3 contains 17 residues. Germline V gene data show CDR1 as LNHDA and CDR2 as SQIVND (reference sequence). Germline trimming cut 5 bases from V and 0 bases from J; bases unmatched to any gene: 6. CDR3 sequence reads: CASSQTSGYSGANVLTF. CDR3 coding DNA: TGTGCCAGTAGTCAAACTAGCGGCTACTCTGGGGCCAACGTCCTGACTTTC.

The chain uses TRBV24-1 and TRBJ2-1; 10 bases line up with TRBD2. This CDR3 has 17 residues. Trimming took 4 bases from V and 7 from J; bases not matched to a gene: 12. In germline, CDR1 is KGHDR, CDR2 SFDVKD. The CDR3 DNA is TGTGCCACCAGTGAAAACAGCGGGGGGGCCTGGAGGAATGAGCAGTTCTTC. Amino acids: CATSENSGGAWRNEQFF.

J is TRBJ1-2 and V is TRBV6-1, with D tentatively TRBD1 (6 bases). The germline V and J ends were trimmed by 0 bases and 3 bases, with 11 bases remaining between them. Germline loops: CDR1 MNHNS, CDR2 SASEGT. The CDR3 sequence is 15 residues long. The CDR3 DNA is TGTGCCAGCAGTGAAGCTCGGGGGGCTGACTATGGCTACACCTTC. As protein: CASSEARGADYGYTF.

This clone was observed a handful of times. The V gene is TRBV6-5, the J gene TRBJ1-1; no clear D. The germline V and J ends were trimmed by 0 bases and 3 bases, with 8 bases remaining between them. The CDR3 totals 14 residues. Looked up from germline, CDR1 is MNHEY and CDR2 is SVGAGI. CDR3 nucleotide sequence: TGTGCCAGCAGTTACTCCGGGTACGACACTGAAGCTTTCTTT. It is translated as CASSYSGYDTEAFF.

This clone came up once. The CDR3 DNA reads as TGTGCCAGCAGCCGGGGCGGGACAGGTCAACCTGAAGCTTTCTTT. It codes for CASSRGGTGQPEAFF. The chain employs TRBV6-6 and TRBJ1-1, with 8 bases lining up with TRBD1. CDR3 length equals 15 residues. Germline assignment: CDR1 MNHNY and CDR2 SVGAGI (reference sequence). After removal of 6 bases from V and 6 bases from J, the junction contained 12 bases not matched to a gene.

The chain employs TRBV3-1 (or the pseudogene TRBV3-2) and TRBJ1-1; D is possibly TRBD1 (5 bases). Trimming took 2 bases from V and 6 from J, leaving 10 bases between them. This CDR3 spans 13 amino acids. Germline V CDR1 and CDR2: LGHDT, YNNKEL (reference sequence). CDR3 coding DNA: TGTGCCAGCAGCCAATTTGGGGGGGCTGAAGCTTTCTTT. It translates to CASSQFGGAEAFF.

This chain joins TRBV29-1 and TRBJ2-2; maybe TRBD2 (6 bases). Trimming took off 7 bases at V and 0 bases at J, with 15 bases between the two ends. The CDR3 consists of 15 residues. Germline assignment: CDR1 SQVTM and CDR2 ANQGSEA. CDR3 sequence (DNA): TGCAGCGCTCTTTGGGGGGTTTCGAACACCGGGGAGCTGTTTTTT. Encoded protein: CSALWGVSNTGELFF.

V gene TRBV7-9 combines with J gene TRBJ2-4, with D possibly matching TRBD1 (6 bases). This CDR3 has 14 amino acids. Germline CDR1 SEHNR, CDR2 FQNEAQ (reference sequence). With 3 bases removed from V and 11 bases from J, the gap between germline ends came to 17 bases. The CDR3 loop reads CASSFRQATHVQYF. For the CDR3, the DNA is TGTGCCAGCAGCTTTAGACAGGCCACCCACGTTCAGTACTTC.

This clone was seen once. This chain joins TRBV19 and TRBJ1-2; D may be TRBD1 (5 bases). Trimming took off 3 bases at V and 0 bases at J, with 14 bases between the two ends. The CDR3 contains 16 residues. Germline V gives CDR1 LNHDA, CDR2 SQIVND (reference sequence). As DNA, the CDR3 is TGTGCCAGTAGTATGGGAGGGGCCGCCGCTAACTATGGCTACACCTTC. The encoded protein is CASSMGGAAANYGYTF.

The genes are TRBV3-1 (or the pseudogene TRBV3-2) and TRBJ1-1, with a weak D call TRBD1 (5 bases). V lost 1 base to trimming and J lost 4 bases, with 13 bases between them. CDR1 and CDR2 (germline): LGHDT, YNNKEL (reference sequence). The CDR3 has 15 residues. The CDR3 DNA reads TGTGCCAGCAGCCAAGCCTCTCAGGGCGCCACTGAAGCTTTCTTT. Amino acids: CASSQASQGATEAFF.

This clone occurred once. The V and J genes are TRBV5-1 and TRBJ1-1; TRBD1 matches at 7 bases. V was pared by 0 bases and J by 0 bases, with 5 bases of the junction left unmatched. The CDR3 runs to 16 residues. Germline V gene data show CDR1 as SGHRS and CDR2 as YFSETQ. The CDR3 reads CASSLEEGAVNTEAFF. Written as DNA, the CDR3 is TGCGCCAGCAGCTTGGAAGAGGGGGCGGTGAACACTGAAGCTTTCTTT. Combining the CDR3 with reference TRBV5-1 and TRBJ1-1 gives the whole variable domain KAGVTQTPRYLIKTRGQQVTLSCSPISGHRSVSWYQQTPGQGLQFLFEYFSETQRNKGNFPGRFSGRQFSNSRSEMNVSTLELGDSALYLCASSLEEGAVNTEAFFGQGTRLTVV.

This chain uses TRBV5-1 with TRBJ2-3, with D unclear. The V gene lost 5 bases and the J gene lost 6 bases, with 13 bases spanning the gap. This CDR3 contains 13 residues. Germline CDR1 SGHRS, CDR2 YFSETQ. CDR3 loop: CASRSQDSDTQYF. The CDR3 DNA reads as TGCGCCAGCAGATCCCAAGACTCCGATACGCAGTATTTT.

This clone came up once. The rearrangement joins TRBV7-9 to TRBJ2-3; D possibly corresponds to TRBD2 (6 bases). CDR3 size: 15 residues. CDR1 and CDR2 from the germline V gene are SEHNR and FQNEAQ (reference sequence). The V end lost 3 bases, the J end lost 6 bases, and 16 bases lay between the germline ends. The CDR3 spells CASSLEGGRSDTQYF. The CDR3 bases are TGTGCCAGCAGCTTGGAGGGAGGTAGGAGTGATACGCAGTATTTT.

This clone was picked up many times. This sequence joins TRBV19 and TRBJ2-2; tentatively, D is TRBD1 (5 bases). Deletions cut 5 bases from V and 5 bases from J, with 12 bases between. Germline CDR1 LNHDA, CDR2 SQIVND (reference sequence). CDR3 length: 14 residues. This CDR3 is CASSGASRTGELFF. In nucleotides, the CDR3 is TGTGCCAGTAGTGGGGCCTCCCGGACCGGGGAGCTGTTTTTT.

The CDR3 reads CASSIDLPQAPQYF. DNA of the CDR3: TGTGCCAGTAGTATAGACCTCCCCCAGGCACCGCAGTACTTC. This chain joins TRBV19 and TRBJ2-7; no clear D. CDR1 is LNHDA and CDR2 is SQIVND in the germline V gene (reference sequence). Trimming took 0 bases from V and 9 from J, leaving 15 bases between them. The CDR3 contains 14 residues.

Of note for this clone: The sample holds other DNA sequences that translate to the same CDR3. This chain joins TRBV5-1 and TRBJ2-3; 9 bases map to TRBD1. From germline, CDR1 is SGHRS and CDR2 YFSETQ. V shed 4 bases, J shed 1 base, and the junction held 4 bases outside the gene matches. This CDR3 spans 15 amino acids. CDR3 coding DNA: TGCGCCAGCAGCCTGGGGGACAGGGGCACAGATACGCAGTATTTT. It yields the protein CASSLGDRGTDTQYF.

The chain joins TRBV29-1 to TRBJ1-2; TRBD1 might be the D (5 bases). V lost 6 bases to trimming and J lost 4 bases, with 18 bases between them. CDR1 and CDR2 (germline): SQVTM, ANQGSEA. The CDR3 consists of 14 residues. The CDR3 DNA follows: TGCAGCGTAAAAGGGAGGGGTCCAACCTATGGCTACACCTTC. Translating it yields CSVKGRGPTYGYTF.

The CDR3: CASSLKGSQGLGYTF. In DNA form, the CDR3 reads TGTGCCAGCAGCTTGAAGGGGAGTCAGGGACTCGGCTACACCTTC. This sequence joins TRBV5-4 and TRBJ1-2, with a possible D match to TRBD1 (5 bases). Germline assignment: CDR1 SGHNT and CDR2 YYREEE (reference sequence). V lost 1 base, J lost 8 bases, and 18 bases lay in between. The CDR3 is 15 residues long.

The rearrangement links TRBV7-2 to TRBJ2-3, with 9 bases identical to TRBD2. The trim removed 1 base at V and 7 bases at J, leaving 6 bases unmatched. CDR1 is SGHTA and CDR2 is FQGNSA in the germline V gene. This CDR3 has 15 residues. Here the CDR3 DNA reads TGTGCCAGCAGCTTAGTGGCGGGGGGGCCAAATACGCAGTATTTT. Translated, it gives CASSLVAGGPNTQYF.

V and J are TRBV10-2 and TRBJ2-3; TRBD1 is a possible D gene (5 bases). V shed 7 bases and J shed 4 bases, with 15 bases lying between them. In germline, CDR1 is WSHSY, CDR2 SAAADI. There are 14 residues in the CDR3. This CDR3 is CASTSWGVSDTQYF. Written as DNA, the CDR3 is TGCGCCAGCACTTCTTGGGGCGTCTCAGATACGCAGTATTTT.

The chain combines TRBV6-5 with TRBJ1-6; tentatively, D is TRBD1 (5 bases). V dropped 7 bases and J dropped 11 bases, with 18 bases sitting between them. The CDR3 has 14 residues. From germline, CDR1 is MNHEY and CDR2 SVGAGI. CDR3 loop: CASTRGGMTAPLHF. The CDR3 coding sequence is TGTGCCAGCACACGGGGGGGTATGACCGCACCCCTCCACTTT.

There are a few counts of this clone. The gene calls are TRBV7-8 and TRBJ1-2; 7 bases fit TRBD1. The CDR3 is 13 residues long. V dropped 5 bases and J dropped 2; count of bases not matched to a gene: 2. Germline V gives CDR1 SGHVS, CDR2 FQNEAQ. CDR3 protein: CASSPGQNYGYTF. The CDR3 nucleotides read TGTGCCAGCAGCCCGGGACAGAACTATGGCTACACCTTC.

The V and J genes are TRBV7-2 and TRBJ2-7; 9 nucleotides align to TRBD1. Germline V lookup: CDR1 SGHTA, CDR2 FQGNSA. V gave up 5 bases and J gave up 3 bases; unmatched junction bases: 8. CDR3 length: 15 residues. The chain's CDR3 is CASSPQGQGLYEQYF. CDR3 sequence (DNA): TGTGCCAGCAGCCCCCAGGGACAGGGCCTCTACGAGCAGTACTTC.